The entry below describes one T cell receptor beta chain. The antigen is undetermined. TCRdb's copy holds only in-frame clones and misses some; the assay was immunoSEQ multiplex PCR. The table records about 120,000 clones, around 90% of them present only once. These data belong to a study of T cell responses to AZD1222 COVID-19 vaccine. General study results and limits: At baseline, just six AZD1222 recipients tested seropositive. The breadth and depth of Spike-specific TCRs increased once two AZD1222 doses had been given.

From germline, CDR1 is KGHSH and CDR2 LQKENI. The V and J ends lost 2 bases and 0 bases respectively, with 14 bases between them. CDR3 size: 16 residues. The specimen comprised peripheral blood, sampled 28 days after the second AZD1222 dose. The J gene is TRBJ2-7, the V gene TRBV18, with D perhaps matching TRBD2 (5 bases). This TCR came from an adult who received the AZD1222 COVID-19 vaccine. CDR3 coding DNA: TGTGCCAGCTCACCAGCCGGGGTTAGGAGCTCCTACGAGCAGTACTTC. Protein product: CASSPAGVRSSYEQYF.